These 5 T cell receptor beta chains share one sample of origin, sequenced in a study of cytomegalovirus exposure and HLA in healthy donors. Use of 60 Vbeta and 13 Jbeta primers characterized the PCR. TCRdb's table, derived via immunoSEQ multiplex PCR, lists solely in-frame clones and lacks some. The sample lists around 200,000 clones, around 74% occurring once. Source material: PBMCs. These receptors were collected from a female donor in good health and CMV-seronegative.

In this sample, this clone turned up a few times. The chain joins TRBV7-6 to TRBJ2-7, with 7 positions matching TRBD2. Germline-derived CDR1 and CDR2 are SGHVS and FNYEAQ. The CDR3 covers 16 residues. Unmatched junction bases numbered 12, after V lost 5 bases and J lost 2 bases. CDR3 coding DNA: TGTGCCAGCAGCACACAGCGGAGGGAGGGACCCTACGAGCAGTACTTC. Protein sequence: CASSTQRREGPYEQYF.

The chain combines TRBV7-9 with TRBJ2-7, with 7 bases that match TRBD1. CDR1 is SEHNR, CDR2 FQNEAQ, per germline (reference sequence). The CDR3 consists of 15 residues. Germline trimming cut 2 bases from V and 0 bases from J; bases unmatched to any gene: 4. CDR3 in DNA: TGTGCCAGCAGCTTATTACAGGGGAGCTCCTACGAGCAGTACTTC. Encoded protein: CASSLLQGSSYEQYF.

This chain uses TRBV30 with TRBJ2-4, with D perhaps TRBD2 (6 bases). CDR1 is GTSNPN and CDR2 is SVGIG in the germline V gene (reference sequence). The CDR3 is 14 amino acids. Trimming shortened V by 3 bases and J by 1 base, and 10 bases separated the two germline ends. This CDR3 reads CAWRARGAKNIQYF. The CDR3 nucleotides read TGTGCCTGGAGGGCCCGGGGGGCCAAAAACATTCAGTACTTC.

This chain joins TRBV10-2 and TRBJ1-4, with D perhaps TRBD1 (6 bases). Germline values: CDR1 WSHSY, CDR2 SAAADI. V dropped 2 bases and J dropped 3 bases, with 7 bases sitting between them. The CDR3 is made up of 14 amino acids. The CDR3 region is CASSEQGPNEKLFF. In DNA, the CDR3 is TGCGCCAGCAGTGAGCAGGGGCCTAATGAAAAACTGTTTTTT.

Only one count was recorded for this clone. The chain carries TRBV6-1 and TRBJ2-6, with D possibly matching TRBD1 (6 bases). The ends were cut back, 1 base at V and 2 bases at J, with 12 bases in the middle. Germline V gene sequence: CDR1 MNHNS, CDR2 SASEGT. The CDR3 spans 17 residues. CDR3 loop: CASSEGTASTGANVLTF. The CDR3 coding sequence is TGTGCCAGCAGTGAAGGGACAGCCTCTACTGGGGCCAACGTCCTGACTTTC.